This T cell receptor beta chain was obtained from a study of blood T cell repertoires in COVID-19. Background on the study: Nucleic acid was either cDNA or gDNA, and it came from T cells, B-cell-depleted T cells, or PBMCs.

Profiled with immunoSEQ multiplex PCR; TCRdb holds only in-frame clones, not every one. The sample yields around 63,000 clones, more than 80% seen once. The CDR3 length is 17 residues. The germline V gene encodes CDR1 MDHEN and CDR2 SYDVKM. The germline V and J ends were trimmed by 2 bases and 5 bases, with 19 bases remaining between them. The sequenced sample was peripheral blood. The chain recombines TRBV28 with TRBJ1-5; perhaps TRBD1 as D (6 bases). The TCR comes from an older woman with COVID-19, enrolled during active disease. The CDR3 loop reads CASSLGIRDGTHQPQHF. Here the CDR3 DNA reads TGTGCCAGCAGTTTAGGGATAAGGGACGGGACACATCAGCCCCAGCATTTT.